The next 23 T cell receptor beta chains were all read from a single sample in a study of response to subunit inactivated influenza vaccine. MiXCR, applied by TCRdb to the RT-PCR reads, yields one record per CDR3 protein. The sample carries a few hundred thousand distinct CDR3 sequences, over 9% recorded once. The starting material was non-naive T cells sorted from PBMCs, obtained roughly 15 days before vaccination. The receptors were sampled from a man aged 50-59 years who received an inactivated influenza vaccine.

In its sample, this clonotype was seen many times. This chain connects TRBV29-1 to TRBJ1-2; TRBD1 aligns across 8 bases. CDR3 length: 14 residues. Germline V lookup: CDR1 SQVTM, CDR2 ANQGSEA. V dropped 4 bases and J dropped 5; count of bases not matched to a gene: 9. The CDR3 coding sequence is TGCAGCGTTGGGAGTGCAGGACAGGGTTATGGCTACACCTTC. It codes for CSVGSAGQGYGYTF.

The chain employs TRBV6-2 or TRBV6-3 and TRBJ2-2; D might be TRBD1 (5 bases). CDR1 is MNHEY and CDR2 is SVGEGT in the germline V gene. CDR3 size: 16 residues. V gave up 5 bases and J gave up 3 bases, with 16 bases separating them. The CDR3 reads CASSTRDGSHTGELFF. CDR3 in DNA: TGTGCCAGCAGTACCAGGGATGGGTCACACACCGGGGAGCTGTTTTTT.

This clonotype has just a few counts. The V and J genes are TRBV6-2 or TRBV6-3 and TRBJ1-1; possibly TRBD1 for D (5 bases). CDR1 and CDR2 from the germline V gene are MNHEY and SVGEGT. The CDR3 has 13 amino acids. The V end lost 10 bases, the J end lost 1 base, and 13 bases lay between the germline ends. The CDR3 coding sequence is TGTGCCACAACGGGGCAGCCGAACACTGAAGCTTTCTTT. This sequence encodes CATTGQPNTEAFF.

This clonotype was seen many times. The CDR3 protein is CASSLTAAGGFNEQFF. In DNA, the CDR3 is TGTGCCAGCAGCTTAACGGCAGCGGGAGGGTTTAATGAGCAGTTCTTC. The rearrangement uses TRBV7-3 and TRBJ2-1; 10 nucleotides agree with TRBD2. CDR1 and CDR2 from the germline V gene are SGHTA and FQGTGA. The CDR3 totals 16 residues. Trimming at V came to 0 bases and at J to 7 bases, leaving 6 bases not matched to a gene.

The CDR3: CASSQVAGGPADTQYF. In DNA form, the CDR3 reads TGTGCCAGCAGTCAAGTAGCGGGAGGGCCAGCAGATACGCAGTATTTT. V gene TRBV27 combines with J gene TRBJ2-3; 11 bases are a match to TRBD2. Germline CDR1 MNHEY, CDR2 SMNVEV (reference sequence). Losses at the gene ends were 5 bases for V and 4 bases for J; bases not matched to a gene: 8. This CDR3 contains 16 residues.

The CDR3 loop reads CASSLLGGRIQTQYF. CDR3 coding DNA: TGTGCCAGCAGCTTATTAGGGGGGCGCATACAGACCCAGTACTTC. The chain carries TRBV7-9 and TRBJ2-5; the D gene could be TRBD1 or TRBD2 (6 bases each). V lost 2 bases and J 6 bases, leaving 16 bases between the germline ends. Germline CDR1 is SEHNR and CDR2 is FQNEAQ (reference sequence). This CDR3 contains 15 residues. The full variable domain, with the rest looked up from reference TRBV7-9 and TRBJ2-5, is DTGVSQNPRHKITKRGQNVTFRCDPISEHNRLYWYRQTLGQGPEFLTYFQNEAQLEKSRLLSDRFSAERPKGSFSTLEIQRTEQGDSAMYLCASSLLGGRIQTQYFGPGTRLLVL.

With regard to this clonotype: A clone one base away is much larger, so this may be a read error. The chain recombines TRBV12-3 or TRBV12-4 with TRBJ2-5, with 9 bases fitting TRBD1. The CDR3 length is 15 residues. For the CDR3, the DNA is TGTGCCAGCAGTCCGGGACAGGGAGGCCAAGAGACCCAGTGCTTC. Its translation is CASSPGQGGQETQCF.

The V gene is TRBV12-3 or TRBV12-4, the J gene TRBJ2-1; 11 bases are shared with TRBD1. V shed 5 bases and J 8 bases; nucleotides not matched to a gene: 11. This CDR3 contains 16 residues. The CDR3 DNA reads as TGTGCCAGCAGTCCGCGACCCGGACAGGGGGCATATGAGCAGTTCTTC. This encodes CASSPRPGQGAYEQFF.

This chain connects TRBV3-1 to TRBJ1-4; D is undetermined. The germline V gene has CDR1 LGHDT and CDR2 YNNKEL (reference sequence). V dropped 3 bases and J dropped 5 bases, with 7 bases sitting between them. The CDR3 consists of 13 residues. CDR3 protein: CASSQIQNEKLFF. The CDR3 nucleotides read TGTGCCAGCAGCCAGATCCAAAATGAAAAACTGTTTTTT.

The chain carries TRBV12-3 or TRBV12-4 and TRBJ2-7; maybe TRBD1 (6 bases). Between the trimmed V and J ends, which lost 5 bases and 5 bases, there was a span of 13 bases. The CDR3 sequence is 13 residues long. The CDR3 bases are TGTGCCAGCAGTCCAGGACAGTTAAACGAGCAGTACTTC. It is translated as CASSPGQLNEQYF.

This clonotype was seen a few times. The chain combines TRBV10-3 with TRBJ1-5; TRBD1 matches 7 bases. This CDR3 region has 14 residues. Germline-derived CDR1 and CDR2 are ENHRY and SYGVKD. V shed 10 bases, J shed 2 bases, and the junction held 8 bases outside the gene matches. The CDR3 here is CATQAGTGNQPQHF. In DNA, the CDR3 is TGTGCCACGCAGGCCGGGACAGGCAATCAGCCCCAGCATTTT.

Only a few counts were recorded for this clonotype. V and J are TRBV4-3 and TRBJ2-5; D is possibly TRBD2 (7 bases). Germline V gene sequence: CDR1 LGHNA, CDR2 YSLEER. This CDR3 has 16 amino acids. V was clipped by 0 bases and J by 5 bases, with 16 bases between them. The CDR3 is CASSQDLVGRGETQYF. The CDR3 DNA reads TGCGCCAGCAGCCAAGATCTGGTGGGGAGGGGGGAGACCCAGTACTTC.

This clonotype was observed a few times. The chain has TRBV6-1 and TRBJ1-1; TRBD1 is a possible D gene (5 bases). There are 15 residues in the CDR3. Germline V CDR1 and CDR2: MNHNS, SASEGT. The V and J ends lost 6 bases and 1 base respectively, with 15 bases between them. The CDR3 here is CASRRTRDGNTEAFF. CDR3 nucleotides: TGTGCCAGCAGACGGACCAGGGACGGGAACACTGAAGCTTTCTTT.

The chain recombines TRBV19 with TRBJ2-6; no firm D call. Germline lookup yields CDR1 LNHDA and CDR2 SQIVND (reference sequence). V dropped 10 bases and J dropped 0 bases, with 10 bases sitting between them. The CDR3 consists of 14 residues. This chain's CDR3 is CATGASSGANVLTF. The CDR3 DNA reads TGTGCCACCGGAGCAAGCTCTGGGGCCAACGTCCTGACTTTC.

This clonotype has ten or more counts. The chain couples TRBV4-3 to TRBJ1-1; no definite D call. The CDR3 covers 13 residues. V lost 4 bases to trimming and J lost 4 bases, with 10 bases between them. Germline CDR1 reads LGHNA; CDR2 reads YSLEER. CDR3 residues: CASSLTTRTEAFF. In nucleotides, the CDR3 is TGCGCCAGCAGCCTAACCACACGCACTGAAGCTTTCTTT.

The J gene is TRBJ1-1, the V gene TRBV6-2 or TRBV6-3, with TRBD1 as a possible D gene (6 bases). The V gene's germline CDR1 is MNHEY and CDR2 SVGEGT. The CDR3 is made up of 11 amino acids. V gave up 4 bases and J gave up 7 bases, with 7 bases separating them. The CDR3 region is CASSSQGEAFF. As DNA, the CDR3 is TGTGCCAGCAGTTCACAGGGTGAAGCTTTCTTT.

This clonotype has just a few counts. This rearrangement joins TRBV6-2 or TRBV6-3 to TRBJ2-7; D ambiguous. The germline V gene encodes CDR1 MNHEY and CDR2 SVGEGT. The CDR3 loop spans 13 amino acids. V was clipped by 6 bases and J by 2 bases, with 11 bases between them. The CDR3 DNA sequence: TGTGCCAGCAGCCCCCTCTCAACCTACGAGCAGTACTTC. It is translated as CASSPLSTYEQYF.

The rearrangement joins TRBV3-1 to TRBJ2-7; TRBD2 matches at 14 bases. From germline, CDR1 is LGHDT and CDR2 YNNKEL (reference sequence). The V and J ends lost 1 base and 10 bases, in that order; junction bases with no gene match: 9. The CDR3 loop spans 16 amino acids. CDR3 in DNA: TGTGCCAGCAGCCAAGGAAGACTAGCGGGAGGGCCCAGTCAGTACTTC. Its protein is CASSQGRLAGGPSQYF.

This clonotype has ten or more counts. This rearrangement joins TRBV25-1 to TRBJ2-7; TRBD2 agrees at 8 bases. Germline V gives CDR1 MGHDK, CDR2 SYGVNS. CDR3 length equals 13 residues. V lost 2 bases and J lost 5; bases outside the gene matches: 2. The CDR3 sequence is CASSEGGGNEQYF. CDR3 nucleotide sequence: TGTGCCAGCAGTGAAGGCGGGGGGAACGAGCAGTACTTC.

The chain uses TRBV4-2 and TRBJ2-3, with TRBD2 matching 7 bases. Unmatched junction bases numbered 8, after V lost 3 bases and J lost 2 bases. Germline assignment: CDR1 LGHNA and CDR2 YNFKEQ. This CDR3 spans 16 amino acids. DNA for the CDR3: TGTGCCAGCAGCCAGGCCGGGCGGGGGACCACAGATACGCAGTATTTT. This encodes CASSQAGRGTTDTQYF.

In its sample, this clonotype was seen many times. The rearrangement links TRBV5-1 to TRBJ1-1; a weak D match, TRBD1 (5 bases). V was shortened by 1 base and J by 2 bases, with 12 bases between the two germline ends. This CDR3 is built from 15 residues. Per the germline V gene, CDR1 is SGHRS and CDR2 is YFSETQ. The CDR3 sequence is CASSLTEGRNTEAFF. CDR3 sequence (DNA): TGCGCCAGCAGCTTGACAGAGGGGCGAAACACTGAAGCTTTCTTT.

At least ten counts were recorded for this clonotype. The CDR3 DNA follows: TGCAGTGCTAGATCACGGCAGGGGGGGTACGAGCAGTACTTC. It codes for CSARSRQGGYEQYF. The gene calls are TRBV20-1 and TRBJ2-7; D is tentatively TRBD1 or TRBD2 (7 bases each). Trimming removed 2 bases from V and 4 bases from J, with 15 bases in between. The germline V gene has CDR1 DFQATT and CDR2 SNEGSKA (reference sequence). CDR3 size: 14 residues.

This clonotype turned up a few times. This sequence joins TRBV10-3 and TRBJ1-1; D gene ambiguous. The CDR3 is 13 amino acids. With 6 bases removed from V and 4 bases from J, the gap between germline ends came to 12 bases. Germline V gene lookup returns CDR1 ENHRY and CDR2 SYGVKD. CDR3 amino acids: CAIRFALGTEAFF. In DNA, the CDR3 is TGTGCCATCAGGTTTGCTCTGGGCACTGAAGCTTTCTTT.